These 15 T cell receptor beta chains were sequenced from one sample in a study of T cells expressing NK-cell markers. TCRdb reprocessed the 5' RACE reads and stores each CDR3 protein as one record, lacking DNA. Its listing shows more than 120,000 distinct CDR3 sequences. The specimen sequenced was blood T cells: a sorted CD56 or NKG2C T cell subset, CD4+ or CD8+ T cells, or bulk PBMC T cells (not recorded which). These receptor sequences come from a man between 18 and 29 years old in good health.

J is TRBJ2-7 and V is TRBV9; TCRdb proposes TRBD1, but this gene call is untestable without DNA. The CDR3 loop spans 16 amino acids. Germline-derived CDR1 and CDR2 are SGDLS and YYNGEE. The CDR3 protein is CASSQGGQGIPYEQYF.

The CDR3: CASSQGFRTAGANVLTF. The V and J genes are TRBV4-2 and TRBJ2-6. Per the germline V gene, CDR1 is LGHNA and CDR2 is YNFKEQ. CDR3 size: 17 residues.

The rearrangement joins TRBV10-3 to TRBJ1-2; absent DNA, TCRdb's TRBD1 call cannot be checked. This CDR3 is 13 amino acids long. Germline V gene lookup returns CDR1 ENHRY and CDR2 SYGVKD. The CDR3 reads CAIRRDTSGGYTF.

V is TRBV25-1 and J is TRBJ1-1. This CDR3 is 15 amino acids long. Per the germline V gene, CDR1 is MGHDK and CDR2 is SYGVNS. The CDR3 reads CASSEFRGGNTEAFF.

V gene TRBV7-2 combines with J gene TRBJ2-2; with no DNA, the TCRdb D assignment of TRBD2 cannot be verified. The CDR3 has 17 amino acids. In germline, CDR1 is SGHTA, CDR2 FQGNSA. This chain's CDR3 is CASSFAGSGIITGELFF.

The V gene is TRBV5-1, the J gene TRBJ2-5; TCRdb names TRBD1, which stays unverified in the absence of DNA. Germline V lookup: CDR1 SGHRS, CDR2 YFSETQ. The CDR3 has 13 residues. CDR3 sequence reads: CASRPFPGETQYF.

The rearrangement joins TRBV6-5 to TRBJ2-3; TCRdb reports TRBD1, a call that lacks DNA to check it against. CDR3 size: 16 residues. The germline V gene encodes CDR1 MNHEY and CDR2 SVGAGI. This chain's CDR3 is CASSYDRDIDTDTQYF.

The chain joins TRBV12-3 or TRBV12-4 to TRBJ2-1; the D gene TCRdb calls, TRBD1, cannot be checked with no DNA. CDR3 length: 14 amino acids. CDR3: CASKLGQGAREQFF.

The V gene is TRBV12-3 or TRBV12-4, the J gene TRBJ2-1; absent DNA, TCRdb's TRBD2 call cannot be checked. This CDR3 is 15 amino acids long. CDR3 in amino acids: CASTLILADYNEQFF.

The J gene is TRBJ1-3, the V gene TRBV11-2; the D call of TRBD1 rests on TCRdb alone, since no DNA is present to check it. The CDR3 sequence is 15 residues long. CDR1 SGHAT and CDR2 FQNNGV come from the germline V gene. CDR3 region: CASSAGTSSGNTIYF.

This chain's CDR3 is CASSTQASGPQETQYF. The chain links TRBV7-9 to TRBJ2-5; the TRBD2 assignment by TCRdb is unverifiable without DNA. CDR1 is SEHNR, CDR2 FQNEAQ, per germline (reference sequence). The CDR3 has 16 residues.

The chain is built from TRBV6-1 and TRBJ2-3; with no DNA, the TCRdb D assignment of TRBD1 cannot be verified. The CDR3 length is 15 residues. Germline V lookup: CDR1 MNHNS, CDR2 SASEGT. The CDR3 sequence is CASRLDREGADTQYF.

The CDR3 loop is CASSLGTYDGGYTF. This sequence joins TRBV7-6 and TRBJ1-2; checking the TCRdb D call of TRBD1 is not possible without DNA. The CDR3 has 14 residues. Germline V CDR1 and CDR2: SGHVS, FNYEAQ.

The V and J genes are TRBV30 and TRBJ2-7; the TCRdb D gene call, TRBD1, has no DNA to confirm it. The CDR3 consists of 11 residues. The germline V gene encodes CDR1 GTSNPN and CDR2 SVGIG (reference sequence). CDR3 sequence: CAWQGNYEQYF. Full variable domain (remainder filled in from reference TRBV30 and TRBJ2-7): SQTIHQWPATLVQPVGSPLSLECTVEGTSNPNLYWYRQAAGRGLQLLFYSVGIGQISSEVPQNLSASRPQDRQFILSSKKLLLSDSGFYLCAWQGNYEQYFGPGTRLTVT.

V is TRBV28 and J is TRBJ2-3. The CDR3 runs 16 residues. Germline V gene data show CDR1 as MDHEN and CDR2 as SYDVKM. The CDR3 loop reads CASRLLDKIGTDTQYF.